This T cell receptor (beta chain) originates from a study of blood T cell repertoires in COVID-19. Study background: Acute-phase and convalescent COVID-19 samples originated in the United States, Italy and Spain.

The data were produced by immunoSEQ multiplex PCR, yet TCRdb's version contains in-frame clones alone and is incomplete. The sample has 190,000 or so clones, about 89% seen once. The V end was cut by 4 bases, the J end by 1 base, with 18 bases between. Germline CDR1 is SGHNT and CDR2 is YYREEE (reference sequence). This CDR3 spans 16 amino acids. Sequences were obtained from peripheral blood. This TCR derives from a man between 35 and 55 years old with active or convalescent COVID-19. The rearrangement uses TRBV5-4 and TRBJ2-7; a possible D gene is TRBD2 (7 bases). The CDR3 is CASSRTGGGGSYEQYF. For the CDR3, the DNA is TGTGCCAGCAGCCGAACGGGGGGAGGGGGTTCCTACGAGCAGTACTTC. The full variable domain, in which reference TRBV5-4 and TRBJ2-7 provide the parts outside the CDR3, is ETGVTQSPTHLIKTRGQQVTLRCSSQSGHNTVSWYQQALGQGPQFIFQYYREEENGRGNFPPRFSGLQFPNYSSELNVNALELDDSALYLCASSRTGGGGSYEQYFGPGTRLTVT.